This record concerns one T cell receptor (beta chain) sequence. The antigen this receptor binds is unknown. No qualities accompany the bases; no much larger clone lies one base away. The sample is drawn from a study of metastatic and nonmetastatic thyroid tumors (dated by TCRdb to the early 2020s). With regard to the full study: Repertoires were compared across peripheral blood and tumor or nodule tissue samples from malignant and benign thyroid patients.

Before undergoing thyroid surgery, none of the patients had been given any kind of treatment. Patient clinical samples collected from the early 2010s to the late 2010s were retrospectively analysed using T-cell receptor beta sequencing. Library method: PCR. For sequencing, an Illumina HiSeq 4000 was employed. The TCR beta-chain CDR3 region of each patient was profiled by high-throughput sequencing. The original pipeline was this. The researchers built a classifier to tell apart papillary thyroid cancer patients with distant metastasis, based on CDR3 differences among clinicopathological groups. The Shannon index was used to assess repertoire diversity, and the Morisita-Horn index was used to assess tumor-blood repertoire similarity. TCRdb reprocessed the public reads (quality trimming at Q25 with fastp, clone calling with MiXCR) and kept in-frame beta chains. TCRdb, not the authors, supplied the V and J calls. The table for this sample lists roughly 15,000 clones; about 26% of them were counted only once. The leading ten clones occupy over 20% of the sample.

Summary of the overall study and its limitations: In both blood and tumor samples, malignant tumors were reported to have significantly higher TCR beta diversity than benign nodules.

The cysteine opens and the phenylalanine closes a CDR3 of 15 amino acids. This entry keeps only the CDR3 DNA: 45 bases, framed from base 1. Cut back by 0 bases and 4 bases, the V and J ends lie 12 bases apart. The CDR1 and CDR2 encoded by the germline V gene are MNHNS and SASEGT. Sequencing was performed on tumor tissue. Rearrangement joined TRBV6-1 to TRBJ1-1; a tentative D match to TRBD1 spans 5 bases. This TCR came from a female donor with papillary thyroid cancer or a benign thyroid nodule (not recorded which). Some clones in this sample may be carry-over from other donors' samples. This receptor carries the CDR3 CASSEAADGGTEAFF. The nucleotides are TGTGCCAGCAGTGAAGCCGCGGACGGGGGCACTGAAGCTTTCTTT.